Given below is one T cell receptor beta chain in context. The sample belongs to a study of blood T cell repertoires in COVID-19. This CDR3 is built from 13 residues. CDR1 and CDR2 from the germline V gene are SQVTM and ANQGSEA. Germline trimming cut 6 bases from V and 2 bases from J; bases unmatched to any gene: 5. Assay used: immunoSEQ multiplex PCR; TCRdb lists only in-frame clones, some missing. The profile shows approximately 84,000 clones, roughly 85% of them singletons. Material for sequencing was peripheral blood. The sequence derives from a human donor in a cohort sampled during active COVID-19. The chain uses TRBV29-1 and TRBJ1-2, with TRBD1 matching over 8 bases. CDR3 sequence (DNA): TGCAGCGTCCAGACAGGGGAAAACTATGGCTACACCTTC. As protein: CSVQTGENYGYTF.